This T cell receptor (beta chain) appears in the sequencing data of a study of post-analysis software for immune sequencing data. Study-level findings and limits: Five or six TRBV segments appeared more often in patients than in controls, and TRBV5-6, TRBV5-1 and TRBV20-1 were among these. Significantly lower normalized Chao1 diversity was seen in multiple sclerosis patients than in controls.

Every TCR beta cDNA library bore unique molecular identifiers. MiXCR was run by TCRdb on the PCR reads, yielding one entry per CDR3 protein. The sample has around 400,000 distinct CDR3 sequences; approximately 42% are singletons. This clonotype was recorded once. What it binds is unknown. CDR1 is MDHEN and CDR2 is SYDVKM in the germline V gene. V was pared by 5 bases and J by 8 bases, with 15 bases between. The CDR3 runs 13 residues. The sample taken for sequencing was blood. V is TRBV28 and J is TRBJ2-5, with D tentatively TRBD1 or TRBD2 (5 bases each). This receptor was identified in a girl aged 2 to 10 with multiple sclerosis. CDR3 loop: CASSPGPRLTQYF. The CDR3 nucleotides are TGTGCCAGCAGTCCGGGACCGAGATTAACCCAGTACTTC.